This T cell receptor (beta chain) comes out of a study of Graves' ophthalmopathy and Graves' hyperthyroidism. Study observations and caveats: Blood contained most expanded thyroid clonotypes exceeding 0.001 frequency. For predicting ophthalmopathy progression, the model had 70.59% sensitivity and 72% to 75% specificity.

Turning to this clonotype: What it recognizes is unknown.

Patients were left out if they had other autoimmune diseases, uncontrolled infections, pregnancy or lactation. TCR beta CDR3 regions were amplified from RNA transcripts. HTBI-primed first-round RT-PCR preceded second-round multiplex PCR. MiXCR was run by TCRdb on the multiplex PCR reads, yielding one entry per CDR3 protein. The sample includes about 640,000 distinct CDR3 sequences, about 41% seen only once; the top ten take roughly 3%. The receptor comes from an adult man with Graves' ophthalmopathy. Sequenced sample: peripheral blood.

CDR3 DNA sequence: TGTGCCAGCAGCGCCGACAGTATGGTATACGAGCAGTACTTC. This codes for CASSADSMVYEQYF. The genes are TRBV5-8 and TRBJ2-7; TRBD1 is a possible D gene (5 bases). Germline V CDR1 and CDR2: SGHTS, YDEGEE. Trimming took 4 bases from V and 4 from J, leaving 15 bases between them. The CDR3 consists of 14 residues.